The 22 T cell receptor beta chains below come from one sample, sequenced in a study of control samples from healthy donors and cancer patients. Clones were read by immunoSEQ multiplex PCR, and TCRdb kept only the in-frame ones, dropping some. The table records some 150,000 clones, 85% to 95% of them present only once. The sequenced material came from PBMCs. These receptors were collected from a man in his sixties with colorectal cancer.

A single count supports this clone. This chain joins TRBV5-4 and TRBJ1-1, with D maybe TRBD1 (5 bases). CDR3 size: 15 residues. Germline V gene data show CDR1 as SGHNT and CDR2 as YYREEE (reference sequence). The V gene lost 4 bases and the J gene lost 0 bases, with 13 bases spanning the gap. The DNA of the CDR3 is TGTGCCAGCAGCCGGGGGTGGGGGATGAACACTGAAGCTTTCTTT. Translating gives CASSRGWGMNTEAFF.

The chain carries TRBV11-2 and TRBJ2-4; D is perhaps TRBD1 (5 bases). Germline assignment: CDR1 SGHAT and CDR2 FQNNGV. Trimming pared 2 bases from V and 7 bases from J, leaving 6 bases between. CDR3 length: 12 amino acids. The CDR3 here is CASSLQGNIQYF. CDR3 sequence (DNA): TGTGCCAGCAGCTTACAGGGCAACATTCAGTACTTC.

This clone appeared a single time. This rearrangement joins TRBV29-1 to TRBJ1-1; TRBD1 agrees at 9 bases. Germline-derived CDR1 and CDR2 are SQVTM and ANQGSEA. The CDR3 runs 14 residues. J was trimmed by 3 bases and V by 6 bases; bases with no gene match: 8. In DNA form, the CDR3 reads TGCAGCGTGGGAACAGGGGGCGATTACACTGAAGCTTTCTTT. Translated, it gives CSVGTGGDYTEAFF.

The chain has TRBV4-1 and TRBJ1-3; no reliable D call. This CDR3 has 17 amino acids. Germline V gives CDR1 MGHRA, CDR2 YSYEKL. V shed 0 bases and J shed 0 bases, with 12 bases lying between them. The CDR3 DNA reads TGCGCCAGCAGCCAAGATTGGGCAGGCCGCTCTGGAAACACCATATATTTT. It yields the protein CASSQDWAGRSGNTIYF.

The V gene is TRBV27, the J gene TRBJ2-3; D is uncertain. Germline V CDR1 and CDR2: MNHEY, SMNVEV (reference sequence). V lost 1 base and J 0 bases, leaving 5 bases between the germline ends. The CDR3 consists of 14 residues. CDR3 in amino acids: CASSLYQSTDTQYF. The DNA for the CDR3 is TGTGCCAGCAGTTTATACCAGAGCACAGATACGCAGTATTTT.

The rearrangement links TRBV6-6 to TRBJ2-3, with D uncertain. The CDR3 is 13 amino acids. V was pared by 2 bases and J by 1 base, with 4 bases between. CDR1 MNHNY and CDR2 SVGAGI come from the germline V gene (reference sequence). The chain's CDR3 is CASSYTGTDTQYF. In DNA, the CDR3 is TGTGCCAGCAGTTACACGGGCACAGATACGCAGTATTTT.

This clone appeared a few times. V is TRBV3-1 (or the pseudogene TRBV3-2) and J is TRBJ2-3, with 8 bases fitting TRBD1. There are 15 residues in the CDR3. Germline V gene data show CDR1 as LGHDT and CDR2 as YNNKEL (reference sequence). The J segment lost 5 bases and the V segment lost 0 bases, leaving 4 bases of the junction unmatched. For the CDR3, the DNA is TGTGCCAGCAGCCAAGACAGGGGGCGAGGAGATACGCAGTATTTT. Protein: CASSQDRGRGDTQYF.

The V and J genes are TRBV4-3 and TRBJ1-6; the match to TRBD1 covers 10 bases. The CDR3 sequence is 17 residues long. The germline gives CDR1 LGHNA, CDR2 YSLEER. V trimming: 3 bases; J trimming: 8 bases; junction bases outside the gene matches: 10. The DNA for the CDR3 is TGCGCCAGCAGCCAGGATGGAACCGGGACAGGGGATTCACCCCTCCACTTT. This translates into CASSQDGTGTGDSPLHF.

This clone was recorded once. The rearrangement uses TRBV27 and TRBJ1-1, with a possible D match to TRBD1 (5 bases). V gave up 3 bases and J gave up 7 bases, with 9 bases separating them. There are 12 residues in the CDR3. CDR1 is MNHEY, CDR2 SMNVEV, per germline (reference sequence). CDR3 sequence reads: CASSFSGSEAFF. The CDR3 nucleotides read TGTGCCAGCAGTTTCTCAGGGAGTGAAGCTTTCTTT.

The V and J genes are TRBV5-6 and TRBJ1-1; unclear D gene. Trimming stripped 0 bases from V and 6 bases from J, with 6 bases between. The germline V gene encodes CDR1 SGHDT and CDR2 YYEEEE. The CDR3 spans 12 residues. CDR3 in amino acids: CASSLDGSEAFF. In DNA form, the CDR3 reads TGTGCCAGCAGCTTGGATGGTTCTGAAGCTTTCTTT.

The V and J genes are TRBV4-3 and TRBJ1-3; TRBD1 aligns across 7 bases. Germline values: CDR1 LGHNA, CDR2 YSLEER. This CDR3 contains 15 residues. Losses at the gene ends were 5 bases for V and 4 bases for J; bases not matched to a gene: 8. The CDR3 coding sequence is TGCGCCAGCAGCTCGTCGGACAGGCGGGGAAACACCATATATTTT. Amino acids: CASSSSDRRGNTIYF.

The chain links TRBV3-1 (or the pseudogene TRBV3-2) to TRBJ2-5; 11 bases agree with TRBD2. There are 17 residues in the CDR3. The ends lost 4 bases at V and 5 bases at J; junction bases unmatched: 12. Germline V gene data show CDR1 as LGHDT and CDR2 as YNNKEL (reference sequence). CDR3 bases: TGTGCCAGCAGCCCGACGGGGCTAGCGGGGGGCCGGGAGACCCAGTACTTC. Encoded protein: CASSPTGLAGGRETQYF.

The chain is built from TRBV14 and TRBJ2-7; 10 nucleotides align to TRBD1. J was trimmed by 6 bases and V by 0 bases; bases with no gene match: 2. The CDR3 sequence is 14 residues long. Germline loops: CDR1 SGHDN, CDR2 FVKESK. The CDR3 coding sequence is TGTGCCAGCAGCCAAGAGGGACAGGGGTTCGAGCAGTACTTC. Protein sequence: CASSQEGQGFEQYF.

The chain uses TRBV18 and TRBJ2-7; D is undetermined. The length of the CDR3 is 12 residues. V dropped 6 bases and J dropped 0 bases, with 6 bases sitting between them. Germline V lookup: CDR1 KGHSH, CDR2 LQKENI. In nucleotides, the CDR3 is TGTGCCAGCTCGGACGGCTCCTACGAGCAGTACTTC. Protein sequence: CASSDGSYEQYF.

Comment on this clone: In the same sample, other DNA sequences code for this CDR3. The J gene is TRBJ1-5, the V gene TRBV6-5; D perhaps matches TRBD1 (5 bases). Germline lookup yields CDR1 MNHEY and CDR2 SVGAGI. The CDR3 length is 14 residues. V was shortened by 6 bases and J by 4 bases, with 13 bases between the two germline ends. CDR3 sequence (DNA): TGTGCCAGCAGCCCCGGGGCATATAATCAGCCCCAGCATTTT. Protein: CASSPGAYNQPQHF.

This clone has just one count. V gene TRBV19 combines with J gene TRBJ1-4, with D unresolved. V shed 3 bases and J shed 6 bases, with 11 bases lying between them. Looked up from germline, CDR1 is LNHDA and CDR2 is SQIVND (reference sequence). This CDR3 has 14 amino acids. The CDR3 spells CASSMRAVDEKLFF. Written as DNA, the CDR3 is TGTGCCAGTAGTATGAGGGCAGTTGATGAAAAACTGTTTTTT.

The chain recombines TRBV19 with TRBJ1-1; possibly TRBD1 for D (6 bases). This CDR3 has 17 amino acids. Germline assignment: CDR1 LNHDA and CDR2 SQIVND (reference sequence). Trimming cost V 3 bases and J 0 bases, with 17 bases left between them. This chain's CDR3 is CASSIISGGNVNTEAFF. In nucleotides, the CDR3 is TGTGCCAGTAGTATTATTTCGGGGGGCAACGTGAACACTGAAGCTTTCTTT.

This chain connects TRBV5-1 to TRBJ2-3; 7 nucleotides match TRBD1. V shed 0 bases, J shed 1 base, and the junction held 2 bases outside the gene matches. Germline V CDR1 and CDR2: SGHRS, YFSETQ. The length of the CDR3 is 15 residues. CDR3 sequence: CASSLGQGGTDTQYF. CDR3 DNA: TGCGCCAGCAGCTTGGGGCAGGGGGGCACAGATACGCAGTATTTT.

The chain links TRBV6-1 to TRBJ1-2; the match to TRBD1 covers 9 bases. This CDR3 region has 12 residues. From germline, CDR1 is MNHNS and CDR2 SASEGT. Unmatched junction bases numbered 1, after V lost 3 bases and J lost 8 bases. As DNA, the CDR3 is TGTGCCAGCAGTGAGGACAGGGGAGGCTACACCTTC. Amino acids: CASSEDRGGYTF.

The genes are TRBV6-5 and TRBJ2-3; no clear D gene. The CDR3 sequence is 12 residues long. Germline values: CDR1 MNHEY, CDR2 SVGAGI. V lost 4 bases, J lost 5 bases, and 7 bases lay in between. The CDR3 loop reads CASSSTVDTQYF. The CDR3 coding sequence is TGTGCCAGCAGTTCGACTGTAGATACGCAGTATTTT.

The chain carries TRBV19 and TRBJ2-2, with D uncertain. This CDR3 is 14 amino acids long. The germline V gene encodes CDR1 LNHDA and CDR2 SQIVND (reference sequence). The germline V and J ends were trimmed by 3 bases and 3 bases, with 8 bases remaining between them. The CDR3 here is CASSIVYDTGELFF. In DNA, the CDR3 is TGTGCCAGTAGTATTGTGTATGACACCGGGGAGCTGTTTTTT.

This rearrangement joins TRBV6-2 or TRBV6-3 to TRBJ2-7; TRBD2 matches at 14 bases. CDR3 length equals 19 residues. Germline V gives CDR1 MNHEY, CDR2 SVGEGT. Unmatched junction bases numbered 13, after V lost 5 bases and J lost 1 base. CDR3 nucleotides: TGTGCCAGCAGTCTGACAGGGACTAGCGGGGGATCTGTATCCTACGAGCAGTACTTC. This translates into CASSLTGTSGGSVSYEQYF.